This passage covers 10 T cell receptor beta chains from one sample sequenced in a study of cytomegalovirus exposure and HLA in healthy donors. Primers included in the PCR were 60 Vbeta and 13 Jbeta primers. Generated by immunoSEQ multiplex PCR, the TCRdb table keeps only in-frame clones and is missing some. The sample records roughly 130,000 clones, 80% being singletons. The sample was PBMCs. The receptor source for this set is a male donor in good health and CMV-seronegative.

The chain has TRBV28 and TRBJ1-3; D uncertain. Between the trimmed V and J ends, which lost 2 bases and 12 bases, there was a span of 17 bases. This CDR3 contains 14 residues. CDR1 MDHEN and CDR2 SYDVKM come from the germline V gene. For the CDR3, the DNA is TGTGCCAGCAGTTTAGGTGGCAAAAAGGAGATCATATATTTT. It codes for CASSLGGKKEIIYF.

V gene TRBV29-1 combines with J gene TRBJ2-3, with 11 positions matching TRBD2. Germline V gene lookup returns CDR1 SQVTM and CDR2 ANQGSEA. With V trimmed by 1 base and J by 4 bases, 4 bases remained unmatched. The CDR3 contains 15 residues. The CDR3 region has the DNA TGCAGCGTTGAAGCCCTAGCGGGGGGCCCAGATACGCAGTATTTT. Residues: CSVEALAGGPDTQYF.

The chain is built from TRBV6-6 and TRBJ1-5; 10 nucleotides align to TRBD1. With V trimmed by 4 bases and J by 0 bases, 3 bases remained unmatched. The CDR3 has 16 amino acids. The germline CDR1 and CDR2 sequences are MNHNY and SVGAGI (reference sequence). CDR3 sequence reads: CASSFGQGDSNQPQHF. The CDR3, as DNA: TGTGCCAGCAGTTTCGGACAGGGGGATAGCAATCAGCCCCAGCATTTT.

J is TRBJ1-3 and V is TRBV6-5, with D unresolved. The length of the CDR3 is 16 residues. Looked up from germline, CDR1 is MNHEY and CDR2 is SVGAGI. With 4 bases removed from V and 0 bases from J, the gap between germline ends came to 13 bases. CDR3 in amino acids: CASSSKGGSSGNTIYF. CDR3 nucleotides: TGTGCCAGCAGTTCCAAAGGAGGGAGCTCTGGAAACACCATATATTTT.

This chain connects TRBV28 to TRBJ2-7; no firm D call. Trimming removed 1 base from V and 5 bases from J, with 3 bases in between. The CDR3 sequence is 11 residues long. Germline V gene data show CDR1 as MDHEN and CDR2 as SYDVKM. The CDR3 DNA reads TGTGCCAGCAGTTTATTCGACGAGCAGTACTTC. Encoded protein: CASSLFDEQYF.

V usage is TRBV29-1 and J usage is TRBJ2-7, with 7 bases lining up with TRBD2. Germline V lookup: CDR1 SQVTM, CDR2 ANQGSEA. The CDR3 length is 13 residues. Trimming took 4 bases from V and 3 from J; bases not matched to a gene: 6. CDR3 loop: CSVGGTGGYEQYF. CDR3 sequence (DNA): TGCAGCGTTGGTGGGACGGGGGGCTACGAGCAGTACTTC.

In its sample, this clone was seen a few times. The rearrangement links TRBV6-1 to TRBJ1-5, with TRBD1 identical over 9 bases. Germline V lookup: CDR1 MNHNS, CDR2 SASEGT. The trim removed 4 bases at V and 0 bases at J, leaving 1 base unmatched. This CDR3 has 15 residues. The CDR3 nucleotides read TGTGCCAGCAGTGGGACAGGGGTTAGCAATCAGCCCCAGCATTTT. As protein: CASSGTGVSNQPQHF.

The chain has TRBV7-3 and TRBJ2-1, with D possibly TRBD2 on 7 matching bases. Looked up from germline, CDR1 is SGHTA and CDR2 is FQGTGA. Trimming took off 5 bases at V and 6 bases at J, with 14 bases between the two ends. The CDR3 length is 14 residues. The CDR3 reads CASSGGGGGNEQFF. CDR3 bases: TGTGCCAGCAGCGGGGGAGGGGGGGGCAATGAGCAGTTCTTC.

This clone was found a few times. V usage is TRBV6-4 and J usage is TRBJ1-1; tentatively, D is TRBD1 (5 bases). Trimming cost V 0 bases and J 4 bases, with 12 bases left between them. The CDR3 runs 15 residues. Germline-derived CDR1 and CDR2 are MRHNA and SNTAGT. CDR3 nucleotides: TGTGCCAGCAGTGACTCGGCAGGGCCCACCACTGAAGCTTTCTTT. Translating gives CASSDSAGPTTEAFF.

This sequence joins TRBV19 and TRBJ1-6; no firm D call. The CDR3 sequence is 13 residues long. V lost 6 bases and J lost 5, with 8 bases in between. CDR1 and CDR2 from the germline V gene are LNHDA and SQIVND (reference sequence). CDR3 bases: TGTGCCAGTAGCTACGGGGATAATTCACCCCTCCACTTT. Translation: CASSYGDNSPLHF.